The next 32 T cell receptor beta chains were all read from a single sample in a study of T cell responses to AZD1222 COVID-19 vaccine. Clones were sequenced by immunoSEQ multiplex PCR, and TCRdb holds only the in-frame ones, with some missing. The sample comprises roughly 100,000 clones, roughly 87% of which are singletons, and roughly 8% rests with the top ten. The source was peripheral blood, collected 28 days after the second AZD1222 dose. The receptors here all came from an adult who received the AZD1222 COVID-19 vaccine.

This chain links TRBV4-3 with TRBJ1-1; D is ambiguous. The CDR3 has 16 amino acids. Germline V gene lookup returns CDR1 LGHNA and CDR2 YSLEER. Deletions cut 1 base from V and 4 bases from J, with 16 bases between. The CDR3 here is CASSQAGSYERTEAFF. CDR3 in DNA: TGCGCCAGCAGCCAAGCGGGAAGTTATGAGCGCACTGAAGCTTTCTTT.

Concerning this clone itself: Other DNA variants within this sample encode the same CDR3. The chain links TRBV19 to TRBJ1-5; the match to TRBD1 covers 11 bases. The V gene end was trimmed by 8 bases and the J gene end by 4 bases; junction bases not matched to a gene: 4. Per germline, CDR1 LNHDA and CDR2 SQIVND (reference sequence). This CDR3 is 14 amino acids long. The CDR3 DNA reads TGTGCCAGTTCCGGGACAGGGGGGAATCAGCCCCAGCATTTT. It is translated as CASSGTGGNQPQHF.

The CDR3 DNA reads as TGTGCCAGCAGAGTACTAGCGGGGACATACGAGCAGTACTTC. Translating gives CASRVLAGTYEQYF. The chain employs TRBV2 and TRBJ2-7; TRBD2 agrees at 10 bases. After removal of 6 bases from V and 4 bases from J, the junction contained 6 bases not matched to a gene. Per germline, CDR1 SNHLY and CDR2 FYNNEI. The CDR3 has 14 amino acids.

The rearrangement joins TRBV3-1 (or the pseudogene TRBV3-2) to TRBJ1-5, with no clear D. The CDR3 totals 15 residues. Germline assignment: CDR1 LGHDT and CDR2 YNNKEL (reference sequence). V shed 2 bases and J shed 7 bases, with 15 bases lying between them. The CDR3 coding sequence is TGTGCCAGCAGCCAAAGGAACCTGGCAGGCCAGCCCCAGCATTTT. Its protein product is CASSQRNLAGQPQHF.

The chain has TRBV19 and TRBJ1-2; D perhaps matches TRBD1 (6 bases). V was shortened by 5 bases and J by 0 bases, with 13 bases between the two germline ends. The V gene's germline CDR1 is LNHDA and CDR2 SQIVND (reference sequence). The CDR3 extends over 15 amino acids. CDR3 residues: CASSVDRTANYGYTF. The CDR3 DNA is TGTGCCAGTAGTGTTGACCGGACAGCTAACTATGGCTACACCTTC.

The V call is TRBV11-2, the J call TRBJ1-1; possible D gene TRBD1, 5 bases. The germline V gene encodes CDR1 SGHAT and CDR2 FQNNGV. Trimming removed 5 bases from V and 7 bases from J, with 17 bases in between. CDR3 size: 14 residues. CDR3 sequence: CASSPGAGPNEAFF. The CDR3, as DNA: TGTGCCAGCAGCCCCGGGGCCGGACCTAATGAAGCTTTCTTT.

Here the CDR3 DNA reads TGTGCCAGCAGTTACTCGAGGGGGGGTAGCTACACCTTC. It translates to CASSYSRGGSYTF. The chain carries TRBV6-5 and TRBJ1-2; D is possibly TRBD1 (6 bases). Between the trimmed V and J ends, which lost 0 bases and 9 bases, there was a span of 11 bases. This CDR3 contains 13 residues. Germline loops: CDR1 MNHEY, CDR2 SVGAGI.

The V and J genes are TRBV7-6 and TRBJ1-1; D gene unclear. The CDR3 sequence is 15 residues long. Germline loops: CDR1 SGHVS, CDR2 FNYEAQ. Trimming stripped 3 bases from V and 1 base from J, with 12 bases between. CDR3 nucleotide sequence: TGTGCCAGCAGCTTGGGTTGGGATGCGAACACTGAAGCTTTCTTT. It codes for CASSLGWDANTEAFF.

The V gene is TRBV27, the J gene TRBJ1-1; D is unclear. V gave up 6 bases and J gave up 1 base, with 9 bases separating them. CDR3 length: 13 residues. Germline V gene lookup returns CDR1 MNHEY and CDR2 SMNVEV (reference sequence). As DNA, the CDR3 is TGTGCCAGCAGGAGACCGGGGAACACTGAAGCTTTCTTT. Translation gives CASRRPGNTEAFF.

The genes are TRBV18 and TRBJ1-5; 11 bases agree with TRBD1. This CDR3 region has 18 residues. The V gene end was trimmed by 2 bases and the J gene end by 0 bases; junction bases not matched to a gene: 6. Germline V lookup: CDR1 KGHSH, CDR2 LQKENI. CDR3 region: CASSPNGQGAYSNQPQHF. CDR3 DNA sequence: TGTGCCAGCTCACCAAACGGACAGGGGGCTTATAGCAATCAGCCCCAGCATTTT.

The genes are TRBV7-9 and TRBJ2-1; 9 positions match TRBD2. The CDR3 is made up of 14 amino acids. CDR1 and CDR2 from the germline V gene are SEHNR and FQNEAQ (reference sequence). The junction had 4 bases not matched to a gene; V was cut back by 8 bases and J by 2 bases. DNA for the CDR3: TGTGCCAGCCGGGGGACTAGCACCTACAATGAGCAGTTCTTC. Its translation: CASRGTSTYNEQFF.

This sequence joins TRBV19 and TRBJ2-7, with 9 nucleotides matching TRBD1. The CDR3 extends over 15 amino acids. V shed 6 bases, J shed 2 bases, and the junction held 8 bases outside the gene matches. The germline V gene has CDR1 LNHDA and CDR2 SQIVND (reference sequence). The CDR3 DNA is TGTGCCAGTAGCTCCGAGGGACAGGGAACCTACGAGCAGTACTTC. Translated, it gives CASSSEGQGTYEQYF.

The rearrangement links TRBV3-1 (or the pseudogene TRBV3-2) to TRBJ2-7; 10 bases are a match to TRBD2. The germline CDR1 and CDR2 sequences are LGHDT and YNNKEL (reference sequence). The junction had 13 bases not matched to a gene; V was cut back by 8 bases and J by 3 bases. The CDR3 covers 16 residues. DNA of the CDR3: TGTGCCAGCGGTCCGGCTAGCGGGGGCCACTACTACGAGCAGTACTTC. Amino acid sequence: CASGPASGGHYYEQYF.

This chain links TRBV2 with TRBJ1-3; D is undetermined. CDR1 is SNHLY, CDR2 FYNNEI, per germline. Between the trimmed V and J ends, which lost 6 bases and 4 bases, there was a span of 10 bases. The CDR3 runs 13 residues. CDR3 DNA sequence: TGTGCCAGCAGATCGCGTGGGGGAAACACCATATATTTT. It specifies CASRSRGGNTIYF.

CDR3: CASSPGLADYEQYF. CDR3 nucleotides: TGTGCCAGCTCACCAGGACTAGCAGATTACGAGCAGTACTTC. The chain carries TRBV18 and TRBJ2-7, with 8 bases aligning to TRBD2. Trimming took 2 bases from V and 4 from J; bases not matched to a gene: 4. The CDR3 is made up of 14 amino acids. Looked up from germline, CDR1 is KGHSH and CDR2 is LQKENI.

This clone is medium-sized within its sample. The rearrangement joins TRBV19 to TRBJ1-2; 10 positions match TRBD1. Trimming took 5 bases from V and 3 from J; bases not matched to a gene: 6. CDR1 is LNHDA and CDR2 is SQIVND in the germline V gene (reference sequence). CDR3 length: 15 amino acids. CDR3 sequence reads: CASSPDRGRDYGYTF. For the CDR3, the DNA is TGTGCCAGTAGTCCTGACAGGGGGCGCGACTATGGCTACACCTTC.

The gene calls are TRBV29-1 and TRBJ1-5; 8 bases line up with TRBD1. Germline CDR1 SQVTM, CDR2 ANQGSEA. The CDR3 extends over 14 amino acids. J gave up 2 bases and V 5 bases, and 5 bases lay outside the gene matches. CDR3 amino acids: CSVNGQGGNQPQHF. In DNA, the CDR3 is TGCAGCGTTAACGGACAGGGCGGCAATCAGCCCCAGCATTTT.

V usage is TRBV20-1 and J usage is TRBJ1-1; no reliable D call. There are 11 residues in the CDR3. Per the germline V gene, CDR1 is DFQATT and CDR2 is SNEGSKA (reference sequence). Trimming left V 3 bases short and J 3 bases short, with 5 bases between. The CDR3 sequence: CSASSHTEAFF. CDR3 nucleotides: TGCAGTGCTAGCTCCCACACTGAAGCTTTCTTT.

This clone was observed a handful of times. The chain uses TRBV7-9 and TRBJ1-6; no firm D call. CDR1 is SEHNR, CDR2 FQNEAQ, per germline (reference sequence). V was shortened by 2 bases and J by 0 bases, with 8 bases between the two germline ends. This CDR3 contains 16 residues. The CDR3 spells CASSLSPSSYNSPLHF. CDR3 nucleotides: TGTGCCAGCAGCTTAAGCCCGAGCTCCTATAATTCACCCCTCCACTTT.

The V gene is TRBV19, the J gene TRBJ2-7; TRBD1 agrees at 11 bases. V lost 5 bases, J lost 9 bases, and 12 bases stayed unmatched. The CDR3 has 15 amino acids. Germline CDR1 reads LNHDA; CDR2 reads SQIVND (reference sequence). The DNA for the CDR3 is TGTGCCAGTAGTTCCGATGGACAGGGGGCGAAGGGGCAGTACTTC. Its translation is CASSSDGQGAKGQYF. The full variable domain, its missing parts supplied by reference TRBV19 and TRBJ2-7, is DGGITQSPKYLFRKEGQNVTLSCEQNLNHDAMYWYRQDPGQGLRLIYYSQIVNDFQKGDIAEGYSVSREKKESFPLTVTSAQKNPTAFYLCASSSDGQGAKGQYFGPGTRLTVT.

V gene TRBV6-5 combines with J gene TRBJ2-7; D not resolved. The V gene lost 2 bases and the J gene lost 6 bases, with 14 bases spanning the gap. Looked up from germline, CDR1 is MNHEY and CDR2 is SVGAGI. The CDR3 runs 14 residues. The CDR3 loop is CASSYARVSGEQYF. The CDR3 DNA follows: TGTGCCAGCAGTTACGCAAGAGTCTCCGGCGAGCAGTACTTC.

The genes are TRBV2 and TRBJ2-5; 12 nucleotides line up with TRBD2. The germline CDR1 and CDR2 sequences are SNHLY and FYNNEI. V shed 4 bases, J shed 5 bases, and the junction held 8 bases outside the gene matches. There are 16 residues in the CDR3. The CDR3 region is CASSGLAGAVGETQYF. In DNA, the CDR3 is TGTGCCAGCAGTGGACTAGCGGGGGCGGTCGGCGAGACCCAGTACTTC.

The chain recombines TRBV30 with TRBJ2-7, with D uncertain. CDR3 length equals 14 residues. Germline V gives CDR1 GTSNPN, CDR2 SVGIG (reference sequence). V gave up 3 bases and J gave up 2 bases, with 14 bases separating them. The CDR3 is CAWRNTSGAYEQYF. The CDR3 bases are TGTGCCTGGAGGAATACGTCAGGTGCCTACGAGCAGTACTTC.

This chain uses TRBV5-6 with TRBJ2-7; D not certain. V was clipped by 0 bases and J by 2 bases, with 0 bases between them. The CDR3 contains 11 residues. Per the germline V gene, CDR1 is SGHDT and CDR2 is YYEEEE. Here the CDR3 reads CASSLAYEQYF. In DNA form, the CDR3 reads TGTGCCAGCAGCTTGGCCTACGAGCAGTACTTC.

The CDR3 DNA is TGTGCCAGCAGGCCCCTTTCCGGGGGCAATGAGCAGTTCTTC. Protein product: CASRPLSGGNEQFF. This rearrangement joins TRBV9 to TRBJ2-1; possible D gene TRBD2, 6 bases. Germline V gene data show CDR1 as SGDLS and CDR2 as YYNGEE. The CDR3 has 14 residues. V lost 5 bases and J lost 6, with 15 bases in between.

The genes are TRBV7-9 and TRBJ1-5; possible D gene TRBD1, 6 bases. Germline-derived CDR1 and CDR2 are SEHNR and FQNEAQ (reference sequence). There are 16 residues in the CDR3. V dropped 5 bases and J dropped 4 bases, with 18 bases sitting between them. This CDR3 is CASSPGGGTRNQPQHF. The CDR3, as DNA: TGTGCCAGCAGCCCCGGGGGCGGTACAAGAAATCAGCCCCAGCATTTT.

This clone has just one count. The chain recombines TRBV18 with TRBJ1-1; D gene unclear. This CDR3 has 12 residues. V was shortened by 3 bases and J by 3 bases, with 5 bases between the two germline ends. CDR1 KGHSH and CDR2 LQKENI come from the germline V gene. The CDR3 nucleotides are TGTGCCAGCTCACCCGAGTACACTGAAGCTTTCTTT. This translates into CASSPEYTEAFF.

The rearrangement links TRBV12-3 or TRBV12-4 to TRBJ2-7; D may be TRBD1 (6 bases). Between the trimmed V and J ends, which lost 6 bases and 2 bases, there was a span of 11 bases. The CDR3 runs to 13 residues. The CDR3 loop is CASRRGFAYEQYF. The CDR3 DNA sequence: TGTGCCAGCAGAAGGGGGTTCGCCTACGAGCAGTACTTC.

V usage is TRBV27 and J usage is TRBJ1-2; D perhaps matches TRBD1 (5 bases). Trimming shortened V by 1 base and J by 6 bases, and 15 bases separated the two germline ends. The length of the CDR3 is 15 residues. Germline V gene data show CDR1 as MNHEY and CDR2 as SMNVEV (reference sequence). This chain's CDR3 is CASSLWRGSTDGYTF. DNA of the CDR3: TGTGCCAGCAGTTTATGGCGGGGGAGTACGGATGGCTACACCTTC.

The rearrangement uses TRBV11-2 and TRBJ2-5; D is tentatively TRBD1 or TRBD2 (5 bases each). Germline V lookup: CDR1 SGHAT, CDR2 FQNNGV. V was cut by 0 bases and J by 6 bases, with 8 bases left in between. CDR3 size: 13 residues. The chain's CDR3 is CASSLETGQTQYF. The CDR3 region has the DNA TGTGCCAGCAGCTTAGAAACGGGACAGACCCAGTACTTC.

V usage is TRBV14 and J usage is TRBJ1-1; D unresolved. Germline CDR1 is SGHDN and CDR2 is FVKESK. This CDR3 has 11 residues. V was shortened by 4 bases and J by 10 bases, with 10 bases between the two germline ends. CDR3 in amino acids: CASSRTTGAFF. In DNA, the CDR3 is TGTGCCAGCAGCCGGACGACGGGAGCTTTCTTT.

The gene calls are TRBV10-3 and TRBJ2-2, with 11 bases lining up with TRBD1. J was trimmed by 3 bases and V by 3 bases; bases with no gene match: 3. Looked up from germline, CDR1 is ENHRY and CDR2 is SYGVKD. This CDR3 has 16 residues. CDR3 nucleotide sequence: TGTGCCATCAGTGACGGACAGGGGGCCGACACCGGGGAGCTGTTTTTT. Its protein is CAISDGQGADTGELFF.